Listed below are T cell receptor beta chains from one sample, sequenced in a study of blood T cell repertoires in COVID-19. Some clones are missing from TCRdb's copy, which holds only in-frame ones; the method was immunoSEQ multiplex PCR. This table holds 100,000 or so clones, around 80% found once. The sequenced sample consisted of peripheral blood. These TCRs come from a man in his 60s with active or convalescent COVID-19. Both conserved end residues are part of each CDR3. A D gene is named only where the DNA matches it firmly. A clone size is listed for some rows: how often the clone was seen (once, few, many), or a class if it is expanded.

TRBJ1-1 | TRBV3-1/TRBV3-2 | . | TRBD1 | CASSQQSGGAFF | TGTGCCAGCAGCCAACAATCAGGGGGAGCTTTCTTT
TRBJ2-5 | TRBV12-3/TRBV12-4 | many | . | CASSLGSTETQYF | TGTGCCAGCAGTTTAGGTAGTACAGAGACCCAGTACTTC
TRBJ2-5 | TRBV19 | . | . | CASSTRDTIKQETQYF | TGTGCCAGTAGTACCCGGGACACAATTAAACAAGAGACCCAGTACTTC
TRBJ1-3 | TRBV2 | . | TRBD1 | CASRSTGPGNTIYF | TGTGCCAGCAGGTCGACAGGGCCTGGAAACACCATATATTTT
TRBJ1-1 | TRBV12-3/TRBV12-4 | . | . | CASSFREPVSAFF | TGTGCCAGCAGCTTTAGAGAGCCCGTGAGTGCTTTCTTT
TRBJ2-3 | TRBV5-1 | . | TRBD2 | CASSRGLASPQHGIADTQYF | TGCGCCAGCAGCCGAGGACTAGCTAGTCCTCAACACGGTATCGCAGATACGCAGTATTTT
TRBJ2-7 | TRBV28 | . | . | CASSLSGGYEQYF | TGTGCCAGCAGTTTATCCGGGGGTTACGAGCAGTACTTC
TRBJ2-7 | TRBV10-3 | . | . | CAISESGQNLGQYF | TGTGCCATCAGTGAGTCCGGACAGAACCTTGGGCAGTACTTC
TRBJ1-5 | TRBV6-1 | . | . | CASRSTAYSNQPQHF | TGTGCCAGCAGATCGACAGCGTATAGCAATCAGCCCCAGCATTTT
TRBJ2-1 | TRBV2 | . | TRBD2 | CASSVGGRTLPVRQFF | TGTGCCAGCAGTGTGGGGGGGAGGACGCTCCCGGTACGGCAGTTCTTC
TRBJ1-3 | TRBV6-5 | . | . | CASSLTAGNTIYF | TGTGCCAGCAGTCTTACAGCCGGAAACACCATATATTTT
TRBJ1-1 | TRBV6-5 | once | . | CASSYAQGMGTEAFF | TGTGCCAGCAGTTATGCCCAGGGGATGGGGACTGAAGCTTTCTTT
TRBJ2-1 | TRBV11-2 | few | . | CASTSAHQYNEQFF | TGTGCCAGCACCAGCGCGCATCAGTACAATGAGCAGTTCTTC
TRBJ2-1 | TRBV10-3 | . | TRBD2 | CAISRPGLAGVGEQFF | TGTGCCATCAGTCGGCCGGGACTAGCGGGAGTTGGAGAGCAGTTCTTC
TRBJ2-3 | TRBV6-5 | . | . | CASMSRTDTQYF | TGTGCCAGCATGAGTCGCACAGATACGCAGTATTTT
TRBJ2-3 | TRBV5-1 | . | . | CASSLGATVGTDTQYF | TGCGCCAGCAGCTTGGGCGCAACGGTGGGCACAGATACGCAGTATTTT
TRBJ2-1 | TRBV28 | . | . | CASTPFGGVYNEQFF | TGTGCCAGCACCCCTTTCGGAGGGGTATACAATGAGCAGTTCTTC
TRBJ1-1 | TRBV29-1 | . | . | CSVDLSPARGANTEAFF | TGCAGCGTTGATCTGAGTCCCGCCCGGGGAGCGAACACTGAAGCTTTCTTT
TRBJ1-1 | TRBV15 | . | TRBD1 | CATSRDGTGGGVGNTEAFF | TGTGCCACCAGCAGAGATGGGACAGGGGGGGGAGTGGGGAACACTGAAGCTTTCTTT
TRBJ2-7 | TRBV18 | . | TRBD2 | CASSPPQRGGYEQYF | TGTGCCAGCTCACCCCCTCAGCGGGGGGGATACGAGCAGTACTTC
TRBJ1-2 | TRBV28 | . | TRBD1 | CASSLETGTNYGYTF | TGTGCCAGCAGTTTAGAGACAGGGACTAACTATGGCTACACCTTC
TRBJ2-1 | TRBV30 | . | . | CAWSSPITPRNEQFF | TGTGCCTGGAGTTCCCCGATCACCCCTAGGAATGAGCAGTTCTTC
TRBJ1-1 | TRBV6-6 | . | TRBD1 | CASSMPGGQGSEAFF | TGTGCCAGCAGCATGCCCGGAGGACAGGGGAGTGAAGCTTTCTTT
TRBJ1-1 | TRBV7-2 | . | TRBD1 | CASSSGQGAPRNTEAFF | TGTGCCAGCAGCTCGGGACAGGGGGCGCCTAGAAACACTGAAGCTTTCTTT
TRBJ1-1 | TRBV5-6 | once | . | CASSPRKGGNTEAFF | TGTGCCAGCAGCCCCCGTAAAGGAGGGAACACTGAAGCTTTCTTT
TRBJ1-4 | TRBV4-2 | . | . | CASSPQVSNEKLFF | TGTGCCAGCAGCCCACAGGTTTCTAATGAAAAACTGTTTTTT
TRBJ2-7 | TRBV19 | . | . | CASSATNRVKYEQYF | TGTGCCAGTAGTGCGACGAACAGGGTAAAATACGAGCAGTACTTC
TRBJ1-1 | TRBV6-5 | . | TRBD1 | CASSRTRGVVTEAFF | TGTGCCAGCAGTAGAACCAGGGGGGTAGTCACTGAAGCTTTCTTT
TRBJ2-2 | TRBV4-3 | . | . | CASSPGQGIRELFF | TGCGCCAGCAGCCCTGGTCAGGGTATCAGGGAGCTGTTTTTT